These 24 T cell receptor beta chains originate from one sample sequenced in a study of T-cell reconstitution after alpha-beta-depleted transplantation in children. The TCRbeta library incorporated unique molecular identifiers. Each CDR3 protein gets one entry after TCRdb re-called the PCR reads with MiXCR. The sample lists about 610,000 distinct CDR3 sequences, about 10% occurring once. The sequenced sample was PBMCs from the stem cell graft donor, obtained from the stem cell graft. These TCRs come from a human donor who donated a stem cell graft to a child with acute myeloid leukemia.

The chain joins TRBV7-2 to TRBJ1-2, with unresolved D. CDR1 is SGHTA, CDR2 FQGNSA, per germline. The CDR3 sequence is 11 residues long. V lost 2 bases and J 8 bases, leaving 6 bases between the germline ends. CDR3 sequence reads: CASSLYSGYTF. The CDR3 region has the DNA TGTGCCAGCAGCTTATATAGCGGCTACACCTTC.

This clonotype was counted at least ten times. The chain uses TRBV7-8 and TRBJ2-3; 7 bases agree with TRBD1. Losses at the gene ends were 5 bases for V and 3 bases for J; bases not matched to a gene: 8. Germline values: CDR1 SGHVS, CDR2 FQNEAQ. There are 15 residues in the CDR3. CDR3 amino acids: CASSLQGVGTDTQYF. CDR3 DNA: TGTGCCAGCAGCCTCCAGGGGGTTGGAACAGATACGCAGTATTTT.

The rearrangement joins TRBV15 to TRBJ2-5, with D maybe TRBD1 (5 bases). This CDR3 contains 14 residues. The V end was cut by 4 bases, the J end by 5 bases, with 14 bases between. Germline V gene lookup returns CDR1 LNHNV and CDR2 YYDKDF (reference sequence). Here the CDR3 reads CATSTRVGDETQYF. The DNA for the CDR3 is TGTGCCACCAGCACGCGAGTAGGGGATGAGACCCAGTACTTC.

This clonotype was recorded at least ten times. The CDR3 loop is CASSRSGQAYNEQFF. The CDR3, as DNA: TGTGCCAGCAGTCGTTCGGGACAAGCCTACAATGAGCAGTTCTTC. This chain connects TRBV28 to TRBJ2-1; TRBD1 might be the D (6 bases). Trimming left V 5 bases short and J 2 bases short, with 13 bases between. Germline loops: CDR1 MDHEN, CDR2 SYDVKM. This CDR3 comprises 15 residues.

This clonotype was observed many times. This chain connects TRBV20-1 to TRBJ2-3; 7 nucleotides align to TRBD1. The CDR3 has 15 residues. Germline trimming cut 0 bases from V and 2 bases from J; bases unmatched to any gene: 5. Germline assignment: CDR1 DFQATT and CDR2 SNEGSKA (reference sequence). Here the CDR3 reads CSARDGRGHTDTQYF. Here the CDR3 DNA reads TGCAGTGCTAGAGATGGAAGGGGGCACACAGATACGCAGTATTTT.

This clonotype was recorded a few times. The chain employs TRBV29-1 and TRBJ1-2, with D unresolved. V was clipped by 7 bases and J by 8 bases, with 14 bases between them. The CDR3 has 11 amino acids. The germline gives CDR1 SQVTM, CDR2 ANQGSEA. This chain's CDR3 is CSGEGGGGYTF. The CDR3 DNA sequence: TGCAGCGGAGAAGGAGGAGGGGGCTACACCTTC. The full variable domain, with the rest looked up from reference TRBV29-1 and TRBJ1-2, is SAVISQKPSRDICQRGTSLTIQCQVDSQVTMMFWYRQQPGQSLTLIATANQGSEATYESGFVIDKFPISRPNLTFSTLTVSNMSPEDSSIYLCSGEGGGGYTFGSGTRLTVV.

Ten or more counts support this clonotype. V is TRBV11-2 and J is TRBJ2-7, with D perhaps matching TRBD1 (6 bases). In germline, CDR1 is SGHAT, CDR2 FQNNGV. The CDR3 totals 14 residues. Trimming cost V 5 bases and J 4 bases, with 15 bases left between them. The CDR3 is CASSRTGNRYEQYF. The CDR3 DNA sequence: TGTGCCAGCAGCCGTACAGGGAACAGGTACGAGCAGTACTTC.

This clonotype showed up just a few times. The genes are TRBV5-1 and TRBJ2-7, with 7 bases that match TRBD1. Germline CDR1 and CDR2: SGHRS and YFSETQ. V shed 2 bases and J 1 base; nucleotides not matched to a gene: 6. The CDR3 runs 15 residues. The CDR3 sequence is CASSFTGDESYEQYF. The CDR3 region has the DNA TGCGCCAGCAGCTTCACAGGGGACGAATCCTACGAGCAGTACTTC. Filled out from reference TRBV5-1 and TRBJ2-7, the complete variable domain reads KAGVTQTPRYLIKTRGQQVTLSCSPISGHRSVSWYQQTPGQGLQFLFEYFSETQRNKGNFPGRFSGRQFSNSRSEMNVSTLELGDSALYLCASSFTGDESYEQYFGPGTRLTVT.

Only one count was recorded for this clonotype. Being one base from a much bigger clone, this may be a read error. V is TRBV12-3 or TRBV12-4 and J is TRBJ2-7; D unclear. The length of the CDR3 is 12 residues. Here the CDR3 reads CASSADSYEQDF. The CDR3 DNA follows: TGTGCCAGCAGTGCTGACTCGTACGAGCAGGACTTC.

In this sample, this clonotype turned up many times. The rearrangement uses TRBV24-1 and TRBJ2-1; D is unresolved. V dropped 1 base and J dropped 6 bases, with 9 bases sitting between them. The CDR3 totals 14 residues. Germline-derived CDR1 and CDR2 are KGHDR and SFDVKD. The CDR3 protein is CATSDFGIVNEQFF. DNA of the CDR3: TGTGCCACCAGTGATTTTGGCATTGTCAATGAGCAGTTCTTC.

The rearrangement joins TRBV6-5 to TRBJ1-1, with D uncertain. The germline V gene encodes CDR1 MNHEY and CDR2 SVGAGI. There are 14 residues in the CDR3. V was shortened by 0 bases and J by 0 bases, with 5 bases between the two germline ends. CDR3 nucleotide sequence: TGTGCCAGCAGTTACTCACTGGTGAACACTGAAGCTTTCTTT. It codes for CASSYSLVNTEAFF.

This clonotype has a single count. V usage is TRBV29-1 and J usage is TRBJ2-7; weak D call: TRBD2 (6 bases). The CDR3 covers 13 residues. V gave up 6 bases and J gave up 7 bases, with 19 bases separating them. The germline V gene has CDR1 SQVTM and CDR2 ANQGSEA. CDR3 nucleotides: TGCAGCGTGGCAGCGCGGGGCGGAGGGGAGCAGTACTTC. This translates into CSVAARGGGEQYF.

The rearrangement links TRBV6-1 to TRBJ2-2; 8 bases align to TRBD1. V lost 8 bases and J lost 6; bases outside the gene matches: 8. Germline CDR1 is MNHNS and CDR2 is SASEGT. The CDR3 is made up of 14 amino acids. The CDR3 sequence is CASELQGAAGELFF. The CDR3 DNA reads as TGTGCCAGCGAACTGCAGGGGGCTGCCGGGGAGCTGTTTTTT.

The chain has TRBV21-1 and TRBJ2-5; the table's D call, TRBD1, has no DNA check behind it. TRBV21-1 is described as a pseudogene. The CDR3 is 14 amino acids. In DNA form, the CDR3 reads TGTGCCAGCAGCAAAGACAGGGCCGATTGGACCCAGTACTTC. This translates into CASSKDRADWTQYF.

This clonotype has ten or more counts. This rearrangement joins TRBV5-1 to TRBJ2-7; D is possibly TRBD2 (6 bases). Germline CDR1 is SGHRS and CDR2 is YFSETQ. V was shortened by 2 bases and J by 1 base, with 13 bases between the two germline ends. The CDR3 spans 15 residues. CDR3 sequence reads: CASSLSGDSSYEQYF. The CDR3 DNA reads TGCGCCAGCAGCTTATCGGGGGACTCTTCCTACGAGCAGTACTTC.

In this sample, this clonotype turned up many times. This chain connects TRBV29-1 to TRBJ1-1; 10 bases align to TRBD1. The germline gives CDR1 SQVTM, CDR2 ANQGSEA. The J segment lost 1 base and the V segment lost 7 bases, leaving 0 bases of the junction unmatched. CDR3 length equals 12 residues. The CDR3 nucleotides read TGCAGCGGGGACAGGGGGAACACTGAAGCTTTCTTT. Translating gives CSGDRGNTEAFF.

This rearrangement joins TRBV27 to TRBJ1-2; 8 bases match TRBD1. Germline-derived CDR1 and CDR2 are MNHEY and SMNVEV (reference sequence). The V segment lost 5 bases and the J segment 4 bases; nucleotides outside the gene matches: 6. CDR3 length equals 14 residues. The CDR3 DNA reads TGTGCCAGCAGTCTACAGGGGGGGATCTATGGCTACACCTTC. Its protein is CASSLQGGIYGYTF.

This clonotype was recorded a few times. V gene TRBV27 combines with J gene TRBJ1-1; D not resolved. There are 13 residues in the CDR3. Germline CDR1 reads MNHEY; CDR2 reads SMNVEV (reference sequence). Trimming left V 6 bases short and J 5 bases short, with 13 bases between. The CDR3 nucleotides read TGTGCCAGCAGCCCCAGGAGGGCTACTGAAGCTTTCTTT. As protein: CASSPRRATEAFF.

The rearrangement links TRBV20-1 to TRBJ2-1; 7 positions match TRBD2. V lost 6 bases to trimming and J lost 2 bases; unmatched junction nucleotides: 7. CDR1 is DFQATT, CDR2 SNEGSKA, per germline (reference sequence). The CDR3 length is 14 residues. CDR3 nucleotide sequence: TGCAGTGCGCGAGCCGGGACTACCTACAATGAGCAGTTCTTC. This codes for CSARAGTTYNEQFF.

This clonotype was observed many times. This chain joins TRBV20-1 and TRBJ2-3, with 8 bases identical to TRBD2. The CDR3 loop spans 15 amino acids. Germline V CDR1 and CDR2: DFQATT, SNEGSKA (reference sequence). J gave up 9 bases and V 6 bases, and 17 bases lay outside the gene matches. The CDR3: CSAHLLAEAKGTQYF. Here the CDR3 DNA reads TGCAGTGCCCACCTACTAGCGGAAGCGAAGGGGACGCAGTATTTT.

V usage is TRBV27 and J usage is TRBJ2-1; 13 bases are shared with TRBD2. The CDR3 extends over 17 amino acids. Germline assignment: CDR1 MNHEY and CDR2 SMNVEV (reference sequence). Trimming at V came to 0 bases and at J to 7 bases, leaving 6 bases not matched to a gene. In DNA form, the CDR3 reads TGTGCCAGCAGTTTATCTGGACTAGCGGGAGTGGTGAATGAGCAGTTCTTC. This gives the protein CASSLSGLAGVVNEQFF.

This clonotype showed up just once. The rearrangement uses TRBV24-1 and TRBJ2-2, with unresolved D. V lost 3 bases, J lost 6 bases, and 10 bases lay in between. Germline values: CDR1 KGHDR, CDR2 SFDVKD. There are 14 residues in the CDR3. CDR3 DNA sequence: TGTGCCACCAGTGATCACTCGTCGGCCGGGGAGCTGTTTTTT. This sequence encodes CATSDHSSAGELFF.

V and J are TRBV7-9 and TRBJ1-2; D not certain. In germline, CDR1 is SEHNR, CDR2 FQNEAQ (reference sequence). The CDR3 spans 14 residues. Trimming took off 5 bases at V and 4 bases at J, with 14 bases between the two ends. The CDR3 sequence is CASSPGRGGYGYTF. In DNA, the CDR3 is TGTGCCAGCAGCCCTGGGCGGGGTGGCTATGGCTACACCTTC.

This clonotype was observed at least ten times. V and J are TRBV12-3 or TRBV12-4 and TRBJ1-5; 9 nucleotides line up with TRBD1. The CDR3 has 15 residues. V was pared by 3 bases and J by 4 bases, with 4 bases of the junction left unmatched. The CDR3 spells CASSLGQGFNQPQHF. CDR3 sequence (DNA): TGTGCCAGCAGTTTGGGACAGGGCTTTAATCAGCCCCAGCATTTT.